This T cell receptor (beta chain) emerged from a study of blood T cell repertoires in COVID-19. Followed over time, Seattle patients had been enrolled while infection was active. In the authors' methods: Reference gene primer amplification gave nucleated cell count estimates. Sequenced by immunoSEQ multiplex PCR; TCRdb stores in-frame clones only, minus some. V and J calls and clone size are copied from that table; D and trimming were computed from the DNA. The sample lists over 150,000 clones, roughly 76% occurring once. V was shortened by 0 bases and J by 5 bases, with 13 bases between the two germline ends. The length of the CDR3 is 15 residues. The V gene's germline CDR1 is GTSNPN and CDR2 SVGIG (reference sequence).

Sequenced sample: peripheral blood. This receptor was obtained from a woman aged 80 or older with COVID-19, enrolled during active disease. The chain carries TRBV30 and TRBJ1-4, with TRBD1 as a possible D gene (6 bases). The CDR3 nucleotides read TGTGCCTGGAGTGTCTCGACAGGCCCAAATGAAAAACTGTTTTTT. It translates to CAWSVSTGPNEKLFF. Filled out from reference TRBV30 and TRBJ1-4, the complete variable domain reads SQTIHQWPATLVQPVGSPLSLECTVEGTSNPNLYWYRQAAGRGLQLLFYSVGIGQISSEVPQNLSASRPQDRQFILSSKKLLLSDSGFYLCAWSVSTGPNEKLFFGSGTQLSVL.